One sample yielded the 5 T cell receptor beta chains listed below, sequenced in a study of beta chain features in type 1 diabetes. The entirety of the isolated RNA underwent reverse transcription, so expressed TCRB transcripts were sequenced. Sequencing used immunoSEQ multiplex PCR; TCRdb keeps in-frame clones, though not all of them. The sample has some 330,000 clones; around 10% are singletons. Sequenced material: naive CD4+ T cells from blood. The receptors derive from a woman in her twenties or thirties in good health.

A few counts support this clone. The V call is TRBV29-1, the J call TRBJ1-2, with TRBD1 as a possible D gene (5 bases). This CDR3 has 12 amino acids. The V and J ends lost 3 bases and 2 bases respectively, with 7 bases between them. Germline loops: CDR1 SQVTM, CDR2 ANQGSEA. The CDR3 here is CSVEGQNYGYTF. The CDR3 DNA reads TGCAGCGTTGAGGGGCAGAACTATGGCTACACCTTC.

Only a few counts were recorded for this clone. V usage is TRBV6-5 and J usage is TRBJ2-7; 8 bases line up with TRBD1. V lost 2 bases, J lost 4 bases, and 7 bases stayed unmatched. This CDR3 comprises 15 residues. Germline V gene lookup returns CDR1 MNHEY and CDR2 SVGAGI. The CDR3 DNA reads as TGTGCCAGCAGTTACGGTAGAACAGGGGGGTACGAGCAGTACTTC. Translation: CASSYGRTGGYEQYF.

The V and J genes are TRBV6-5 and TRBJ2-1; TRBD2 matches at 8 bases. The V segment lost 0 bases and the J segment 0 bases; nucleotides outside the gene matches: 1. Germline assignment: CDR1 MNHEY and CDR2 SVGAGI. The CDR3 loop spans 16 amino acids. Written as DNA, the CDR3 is TGTGCCAGCAGTTACTCGGGACTAGACTCCTACAATGAGCAGTTCTTC. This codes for CASSYSGLDSYNEQFF.

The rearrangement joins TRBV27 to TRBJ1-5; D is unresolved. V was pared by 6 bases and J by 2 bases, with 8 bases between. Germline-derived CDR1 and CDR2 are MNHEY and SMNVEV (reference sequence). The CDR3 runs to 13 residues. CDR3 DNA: TGTGCCAGCAGCTACAGAGGCAATCAGCCCCAGCATTTT. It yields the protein CASSYRGNQPQHF.

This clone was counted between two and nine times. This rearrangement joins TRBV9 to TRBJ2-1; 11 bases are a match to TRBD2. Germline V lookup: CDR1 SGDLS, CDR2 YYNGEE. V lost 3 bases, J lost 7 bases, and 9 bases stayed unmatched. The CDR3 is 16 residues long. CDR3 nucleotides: TGTGCCAGCAGCGCAGAGTTTAGCGGGAGGGCAAATGAGCAGTTCTTC. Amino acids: CASSAEFSGRANEQFF.